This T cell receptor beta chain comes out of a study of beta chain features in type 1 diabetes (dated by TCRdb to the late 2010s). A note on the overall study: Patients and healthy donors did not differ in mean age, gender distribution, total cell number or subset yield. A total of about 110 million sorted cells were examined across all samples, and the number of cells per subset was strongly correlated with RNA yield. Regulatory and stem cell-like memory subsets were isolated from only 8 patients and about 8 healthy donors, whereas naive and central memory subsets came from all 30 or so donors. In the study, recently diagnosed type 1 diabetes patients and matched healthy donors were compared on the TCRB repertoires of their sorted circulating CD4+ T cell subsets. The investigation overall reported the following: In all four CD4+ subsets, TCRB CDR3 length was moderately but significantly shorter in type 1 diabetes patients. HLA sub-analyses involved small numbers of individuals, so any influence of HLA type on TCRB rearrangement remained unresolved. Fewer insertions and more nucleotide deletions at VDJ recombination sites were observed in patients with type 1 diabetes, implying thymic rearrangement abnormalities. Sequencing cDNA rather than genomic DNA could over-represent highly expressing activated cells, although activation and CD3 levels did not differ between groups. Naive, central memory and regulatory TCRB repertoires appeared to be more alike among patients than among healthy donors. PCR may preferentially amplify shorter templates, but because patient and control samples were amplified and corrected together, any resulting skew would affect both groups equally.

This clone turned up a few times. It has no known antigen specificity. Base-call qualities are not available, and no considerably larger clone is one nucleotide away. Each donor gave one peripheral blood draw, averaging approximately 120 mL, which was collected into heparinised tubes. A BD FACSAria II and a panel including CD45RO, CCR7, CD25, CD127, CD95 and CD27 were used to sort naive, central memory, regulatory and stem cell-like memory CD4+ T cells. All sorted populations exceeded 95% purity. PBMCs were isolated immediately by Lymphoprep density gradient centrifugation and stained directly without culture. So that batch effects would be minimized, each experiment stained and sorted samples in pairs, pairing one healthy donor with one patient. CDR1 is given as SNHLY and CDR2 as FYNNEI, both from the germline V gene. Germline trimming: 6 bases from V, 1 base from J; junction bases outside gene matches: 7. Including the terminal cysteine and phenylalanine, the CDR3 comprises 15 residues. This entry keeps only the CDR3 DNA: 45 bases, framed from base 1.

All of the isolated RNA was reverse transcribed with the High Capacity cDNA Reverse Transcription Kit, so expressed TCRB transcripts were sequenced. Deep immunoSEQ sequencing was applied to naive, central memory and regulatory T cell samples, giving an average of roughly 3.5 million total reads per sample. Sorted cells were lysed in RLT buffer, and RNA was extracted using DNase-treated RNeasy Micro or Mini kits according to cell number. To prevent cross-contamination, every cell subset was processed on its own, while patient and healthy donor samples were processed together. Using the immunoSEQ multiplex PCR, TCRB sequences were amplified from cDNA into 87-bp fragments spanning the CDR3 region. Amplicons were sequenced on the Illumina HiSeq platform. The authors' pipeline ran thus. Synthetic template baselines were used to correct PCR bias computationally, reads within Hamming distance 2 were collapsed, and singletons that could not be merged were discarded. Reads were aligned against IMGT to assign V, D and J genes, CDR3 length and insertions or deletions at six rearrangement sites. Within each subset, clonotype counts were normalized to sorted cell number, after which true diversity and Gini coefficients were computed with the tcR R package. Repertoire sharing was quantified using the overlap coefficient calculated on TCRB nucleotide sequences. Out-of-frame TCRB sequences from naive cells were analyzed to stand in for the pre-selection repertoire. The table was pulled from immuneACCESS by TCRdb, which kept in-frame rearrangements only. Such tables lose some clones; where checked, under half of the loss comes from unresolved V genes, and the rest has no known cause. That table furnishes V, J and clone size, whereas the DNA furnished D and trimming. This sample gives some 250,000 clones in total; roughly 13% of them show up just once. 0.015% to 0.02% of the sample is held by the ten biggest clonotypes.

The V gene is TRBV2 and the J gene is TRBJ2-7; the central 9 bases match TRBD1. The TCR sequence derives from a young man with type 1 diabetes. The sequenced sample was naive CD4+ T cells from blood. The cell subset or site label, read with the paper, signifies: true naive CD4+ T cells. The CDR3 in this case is CASRLPGQGSYEQYF. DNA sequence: TGTGCCAGCAGGCTCCCGGGACAGGGATCCTACGAGCAGTACTTC.